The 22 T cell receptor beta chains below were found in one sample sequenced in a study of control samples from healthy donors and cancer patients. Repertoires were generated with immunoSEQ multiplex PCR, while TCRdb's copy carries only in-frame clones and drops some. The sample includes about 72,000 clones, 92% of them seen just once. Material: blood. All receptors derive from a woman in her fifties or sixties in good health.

The DNA of the CDR3 is TGTGCCAGCAGTTCCCACTCAAACTCCAATTCACCCCTCCACTTT. It translates to CASSSHSNSNSPLHF. The V gene is TRBV27, the J gene TRBJ1-6; D not certain. CDR3 size: 15 residues. Germline V CDR1 and CDR2: MNHEY, SMNVEV (reference sequence). V lost 4 bases to trimming and J lost 7 bases, with 14 bases between them.

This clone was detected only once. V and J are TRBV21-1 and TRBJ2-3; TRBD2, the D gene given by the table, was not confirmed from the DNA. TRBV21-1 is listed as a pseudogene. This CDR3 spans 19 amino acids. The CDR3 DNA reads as TGTGCCAGCAGCAAAGCTAACCGGAAGACTAGCGCTAGCACAGATACGCAGTATTTT. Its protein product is CASSKANRKTSASTDTQYF.

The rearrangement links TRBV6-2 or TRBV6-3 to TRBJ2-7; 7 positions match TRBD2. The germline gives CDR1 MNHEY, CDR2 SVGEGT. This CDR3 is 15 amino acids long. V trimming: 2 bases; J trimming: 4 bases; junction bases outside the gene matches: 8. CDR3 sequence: CASSYRASGPYEQYF. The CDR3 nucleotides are TGTGCCAGCAGTTACCGGGCTAGCGGCCCTTACGAGCAGTACTTC.

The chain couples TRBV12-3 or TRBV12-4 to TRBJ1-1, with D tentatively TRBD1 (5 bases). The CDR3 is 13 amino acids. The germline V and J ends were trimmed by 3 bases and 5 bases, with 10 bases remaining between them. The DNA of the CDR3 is TGTGCCAGCAGTTTTGAGGCAGGGACTGAAGCTTTCTTT. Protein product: CASSFEAGTEAFF.

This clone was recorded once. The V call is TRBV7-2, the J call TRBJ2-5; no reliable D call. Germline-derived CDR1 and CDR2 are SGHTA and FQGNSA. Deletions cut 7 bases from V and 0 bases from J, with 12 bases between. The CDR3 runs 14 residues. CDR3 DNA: TGTGCCAGCAAGAACCGGCGAAACCAAGAGACCCAGTACTTC. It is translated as CASKNRRNQETQYF.

CDR3 region: CASSPKETAKNIQYF. The CDR3 coding sequence is TGTGCCAGCTCGCCCAAGGAGACCGCCAAAAACATTCAGTACTTC. The V gene is TRBV18, the J gene TRBJ2-4; D gene unclear. This CDR3 is 15 amino acids long. Deletions cut 6 bases from V and 1 base from J, with 13 bases between. In germline, CDR1 is KGHSH, CDR2 LQKENI.

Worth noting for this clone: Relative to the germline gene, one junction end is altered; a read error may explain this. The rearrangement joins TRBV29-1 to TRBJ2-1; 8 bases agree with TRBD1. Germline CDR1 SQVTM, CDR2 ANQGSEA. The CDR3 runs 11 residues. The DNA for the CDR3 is TGCAGCGTTGTATGGCAGGCAGGGGGCCTCTTC. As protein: CSVVWQAGGLF.

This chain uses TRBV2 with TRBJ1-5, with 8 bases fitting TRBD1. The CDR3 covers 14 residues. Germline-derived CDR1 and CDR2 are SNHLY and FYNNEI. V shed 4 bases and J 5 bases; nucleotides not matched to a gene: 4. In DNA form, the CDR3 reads TGTGCCAGCAGTGGGGACAGGTTTGATCAGCCCCAGCATTTT. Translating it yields CASSGDRFDQPQHF.

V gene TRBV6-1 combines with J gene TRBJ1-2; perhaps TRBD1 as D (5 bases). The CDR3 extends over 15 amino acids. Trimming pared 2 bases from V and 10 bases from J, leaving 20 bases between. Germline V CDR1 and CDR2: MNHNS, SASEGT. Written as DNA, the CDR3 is TGTGCCAGCAGTGAATCAGGGTCCCCTACCCCCTACTACACCTTC. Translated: CASSESGSPTPYYTF.

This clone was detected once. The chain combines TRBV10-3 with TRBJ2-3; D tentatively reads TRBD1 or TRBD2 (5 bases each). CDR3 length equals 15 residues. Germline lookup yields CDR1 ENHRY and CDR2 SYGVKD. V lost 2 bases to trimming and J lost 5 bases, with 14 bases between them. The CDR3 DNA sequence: TGTGCCATCAGTGAGAATCCGGGACGAGGAGATACGCAGTATTTT. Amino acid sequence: CAISENPGRGDTQYF.

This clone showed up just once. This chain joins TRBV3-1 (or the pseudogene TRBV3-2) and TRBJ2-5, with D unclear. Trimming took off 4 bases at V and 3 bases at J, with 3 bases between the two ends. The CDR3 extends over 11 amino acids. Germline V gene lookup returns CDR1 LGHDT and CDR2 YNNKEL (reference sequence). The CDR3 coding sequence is TGTGCCAGCAGCCTAGAAGAGACCCAGTACTTC. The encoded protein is CASSLEETQYF.

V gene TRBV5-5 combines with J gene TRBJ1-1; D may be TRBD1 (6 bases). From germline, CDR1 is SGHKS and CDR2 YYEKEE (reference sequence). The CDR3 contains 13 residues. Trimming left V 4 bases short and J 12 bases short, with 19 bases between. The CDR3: CASSVQQGVKTFF. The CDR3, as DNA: TGTGCCAGCAGCGTTCAACAGGGAGTCAAGACTTTCTTT.

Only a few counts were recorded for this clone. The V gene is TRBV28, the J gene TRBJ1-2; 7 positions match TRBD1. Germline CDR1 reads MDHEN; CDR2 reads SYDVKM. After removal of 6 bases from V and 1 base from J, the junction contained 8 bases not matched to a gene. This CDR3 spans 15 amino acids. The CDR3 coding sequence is TGTGCCAGCAGGTACGGACAGGACGATAACTATGGCTACACCTTC. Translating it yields CASRYGQDDNYGYTF.

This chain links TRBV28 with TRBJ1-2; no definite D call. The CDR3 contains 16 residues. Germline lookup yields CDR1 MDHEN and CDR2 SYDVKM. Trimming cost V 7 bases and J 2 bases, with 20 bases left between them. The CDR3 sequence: CASNGYFEGMNYGYTF. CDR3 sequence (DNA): TGTGCCAGCAACGGGTATTTTGAGGGAATGAACTATGGCTACACCTTC.

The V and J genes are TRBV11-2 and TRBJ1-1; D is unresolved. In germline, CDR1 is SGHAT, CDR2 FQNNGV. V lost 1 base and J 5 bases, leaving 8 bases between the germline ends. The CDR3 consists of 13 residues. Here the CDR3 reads CASSLVGGTEAFF. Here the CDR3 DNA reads TGTGCCAGCAGCTTAGTGGGCGGGACTGAAGCTTTCTTT.

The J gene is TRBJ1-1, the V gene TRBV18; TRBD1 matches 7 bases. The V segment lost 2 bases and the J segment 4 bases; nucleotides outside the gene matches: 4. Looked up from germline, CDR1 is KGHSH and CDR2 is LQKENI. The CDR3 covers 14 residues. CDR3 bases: TGTGCCAGCTCACCAACCAGGGGGGGCACTGAAGCTTTCTTT. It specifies CASSPTRGGTEAFF.

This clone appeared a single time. The CDR3 protein is CASYHRGTEAFF. Here the CDR3 DNA reads TGTGCCAGTTATCACAGGGGCACTGAAGCTTTCTTT. The gene calls are TRBV19 and TRBJ1-1; 7 bases fit TRBD1. Trimming cost V 8 bases and J 4 bases; bases outside gene matches: 4. Looked up from germline, CDR1 is LNHDA and CDR2 is SQIVND (reference sequence). The CDR3 extends over 12 amino acids.

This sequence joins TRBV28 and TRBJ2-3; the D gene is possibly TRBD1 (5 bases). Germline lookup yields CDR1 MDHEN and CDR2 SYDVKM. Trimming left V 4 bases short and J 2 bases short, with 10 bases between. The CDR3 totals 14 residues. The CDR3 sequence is CASSSYRLTDTQYF. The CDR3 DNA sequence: TGTGCCAGCAGTTCTTACAGGCTCACAGATACGCAGTATTTT.

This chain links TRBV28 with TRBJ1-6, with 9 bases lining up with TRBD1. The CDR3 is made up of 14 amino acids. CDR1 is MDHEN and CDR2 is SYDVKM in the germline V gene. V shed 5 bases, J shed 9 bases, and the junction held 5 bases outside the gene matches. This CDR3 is CASSLRDRVSPLHF. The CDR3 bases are TGTGCCAGCAGTCTTCGGGACAGGGTTTCACCCCTCCACTTT.

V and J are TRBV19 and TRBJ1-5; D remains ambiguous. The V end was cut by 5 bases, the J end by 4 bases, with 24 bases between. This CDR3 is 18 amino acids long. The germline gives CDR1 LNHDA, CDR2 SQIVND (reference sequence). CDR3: CASSYVHSPISGNQPQHF. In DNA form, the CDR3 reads TGTGCCAGTAGTTACGTTCACAGTCCAATTAGCGGGAATCAGCCCCAGCATTTT. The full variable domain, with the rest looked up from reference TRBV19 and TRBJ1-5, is DGGITQSPKYLFRKEGQNVTLSCEQNLNHDAMYWYRQDPGQGLRLIYYSQIVNDFQKGDIAEGYSVSREKKESFPLTVTSAQKNPTAFYLCASSYVHSPISGNQPQHFGDGTRLSIL.

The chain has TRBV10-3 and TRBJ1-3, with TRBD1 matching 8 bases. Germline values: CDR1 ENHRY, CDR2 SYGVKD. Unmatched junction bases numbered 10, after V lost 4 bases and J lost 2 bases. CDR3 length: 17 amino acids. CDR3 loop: CAISVGTAGGAGNTIYF. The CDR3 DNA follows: TGTGCCATCAGTGTTGGAACTGCAGGGGGCGCTGGAAACACCATATATTTT.

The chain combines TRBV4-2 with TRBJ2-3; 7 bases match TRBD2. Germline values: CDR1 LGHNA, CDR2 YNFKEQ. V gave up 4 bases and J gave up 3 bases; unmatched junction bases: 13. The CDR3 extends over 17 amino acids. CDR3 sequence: CASSRPRGGRPTDTQYF. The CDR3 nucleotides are TGTGCCAGCAGCCGCCCGCGGGGCGGGAGACCGACAGATACGCAGTATTTT.